This is a list of T cell receptor beta chains from one sample in a study of T-cell memory formation after mild COVID-19. TCRdb used MiXCR to reprocess the 5' RACE reads, holding one entry per CDR3 protein. The table includes about 82,000 distinct CDR3 sequences, approximately 13% detected once. The specimen sequenced was PBMCs or a T cell subset sorted from them (not recorded which). These receptors came from an adult woman who had mild COVID-19 (a few samples of this study predate the infection). Cell type and time point are not known. Each CDR3 is given with its conserved first and last residue. Each record gives: clone size, V gene, J gene, D gene, CDR3 DNA, CDR3 protein. A D gene is named only where the DNA matches it firmly. Clone size is given for some rows only: seen once, a few or many times, or a class if the clone is expanded.

>-|TRBV7-9|TRBJ2-7|-
TGTGCCAGCAGCTTAGAACTATACCCCTACGAGCAGTACTTC
CASSLELYPYEQYF
>-|TRBV9|TRBJ2-3|-
TGTGCCAGCAGCGTAGATGGGGGAGGAGACACAGATACGCAGTATTTT
CASSVDGGGDTDTQYF
>-|TRBV27|TRBJ2-7|TRBD1
TGTGCCAGCAGTCGAGGACAGGGGTACGAGCAGTACTTC
CASSRGQGYEQYF
>-|TRBV7-8|TRBJ2-7|TRBD2
TGTGCCAGCAGCTTAGGTAGCGGGGGAGCCTACGAGCAGTACTTC
CASSLGSGGAYEQYF
>-|TRBV7-3|TRBJ2-3|-
TGTGCCAGCAGCTCCCCTAGCACAGATACGCAGTATTTT
CASSSPSTDTQYF
>few|TRBV6-5|TRBJ2-6|TRBD1
TGTGCCAGCAGCGGACAGGGTACGCGGAGCTCTGGGGCCAACGTCCTGACTTTC
CASSGQGTRSSGANVLTF
>-|TRBV12-3/TRBV12-4|TRBJ1-2|TRBD1
TGTGCCAGCAGTTTGGGGGACAGCCAGGCCACGGGCTATGGCTACACCTTC
CASSLGDSQATGYGYTF
>few|TRBV4-1|TRBJ2-7|-
TGCGCCAGCAGCCAGTCGCGGGCCTCGGGGGTTGCTAGCGAGCAGTACTTC
CASSQSRASGVASEQYF
>-|TRBV5-6|TRBJ1-1|-
TGTGCCAGCAGCCCGACCGTCAACGGGAACACTGAAGCTTTATTT
CASSPTVNGNTEALF
>-|TRBV5-6|TRBJ1-1|TRBD1
TGTGCCAGCAGCTTGCGGTGGACAGGGGACACTGAAGCTTTCTTT
CASSLRWTGDTEAFF
>many|TRBV14|TRBJ2-7|-
TGTGCCAGCAGCCAAGCTTTGCGGGGCCCTGGAGAGCAGTACTTC
CASSQALRGPGEQYF
>few|TRBV6-1|TRBJ2-7|TRBD2
TGTGCCACAGGGTCGATAGCGGGAGCCTCCTACGAGCAGTACTTC
CATGSIAGASYEQYF
>-|TRBV7-2|TRBJ2-3|TRBD2
TGTGCCAGCAGCCCCAGCGGGGGGCCGTCTACAGATACGCAGTATTTT
CASSPSGGPSTDTQYF
>many|TRBV15|TRBJ1-5|-
TGTGCCACCAGCACCGCGGGTTACCAGCCCCAGCATTTT
CATSTAGYQPQHF
>-|TRBV29-1|TRBJ2-1|TRBD1
TGCAGCGTCGAAGGTCACAGGGGGGCCTACAATGAGCAGTTCTTC
CSVEGHRGAYNEQFF
>-|TRBV6-6|TRBJ1-6|TRBD1
TGTGCCAGCAGTACGCCAGGGGGCGGTTCACCCCTCCACTTT
CASSTPGGGSPLHF
>few|TRBV7-6|TRBJ2-5|TRBD2
TGTGCCAGCAGCTTAGCGCGGGGACTCCCGACTAGCGCAATAGGGACCCAGTACTTC
CASSLARGLPTSAIGTQYF
>many|TRBV6-2/TRBV6-3|TRBJ2-1|-
TGTGCCAGCAGTTACAGGCGCGGGACCTACAATGAGCAGTTCTTC
CASSYRRGTYNEQFF
>-|TRBV10-3|TRBJ2-7|-
TGTGCCCTCTGCCCTGGGACGGCAAGCTCCTACGAGCAGTACTTC
CALCPGTASSYEQYF
>few|TRBV2|TRBJ2-5|TRBD2
TGTGCCAGTTTCTACGGGACTAGCGGAAAAGAGACCCAGTACTTC
CASFYGTSGKETQYF
>few|TRBV4-2|TRBJ2-2|-
TGTGCCAGCAGCCAAACCCTAACCGGGGAGCTGTTTTTT
CASSQTLTGELFF
>few|TRBV5-6|TRBJ2-7|-
TGTGCCAGCAGCGTGTCCGGGACACGGGCCTACGAGCAGTACTTC
CASSVSGTRAYEQYF
>few|TRBV7-6|TRBJ2-1|-
TGTGCCAGCAGCTTATTTGGGGGGGGCAACAATGAGCAGTTCTTC
CASSLFGGGNNEQFF
>many|TRBV29-1|TRBJ2-4|TRBD2
TGCAGCGTTACCGGACTAGCGGGGCCAGGGGACATTCAGTACTTC
CSVTGLAGPGDIQYF
>-|TRBV5-1|TRBJ2-2|-
TGCGCCAGCAGCTTGGTCGGGGGCGCGAACACCGGGGAGCTGTTTTTT
CASSLVGGANTGELFF
>few|TRBV7-8|TRBJ2-5|-
TGTGCCAGCAGCTGGGACCAAGAGACCCAGTACTTC
CASSWDQETQYF
>few|TRBV29-1|TRBJ1-2|-
TGCAGCGTCCGGGACACAGCTAACTATGGCTACACCTTC
CSVRDTANYGYTF
>-|TRBV3-1|TRBJ2-2|-
TGTGCCAGCAGCCAAGCCTACACGACCCAAAACACCGGGGAGCTGTTTTTT
CASSQAYTTQNTGELFF
>once|TRBV11-2|TRBJ2-1|-
TGTGCCAGCAGCTTAGGATCGGACAATGAGCAGTTCTTC
CASSLGSDNEQFF
>few|TRBV11-2|TRBJ2-1|-
TGTGCCAGCAGCTTAACAGATGAGCAGTTCTTC
CASSLTDEQFF
>many|TRBV14|TRBJ2-4|TRBD2
TGTGCCAGCAGCCACCCGACTAGCTTCGGAAACATTCAGTACTTC
CASSHPTSFGNIQYF
>few|TRBV27|TRBJ2-7|-
TGTGCCAGCAGTGGAACAGGCTCCTACGAGCAGTACTTC
CASSGTGSYEQYF
>few|TRBV20-1|TRBJ1-1|TRBD1
TGCAGTGCTAGAACTGGACAGGGCGCTACAAAAGCTTTCTTT
CSARTGQGATKAFF
>few|TRBV24-1|TRBJ2-2|-
TGTGCCACCTCTGAAGGGAACACCGGGGAGCTGTTTTTT
CATSEGNTGELFF
>-|TRBV12-3/TRBV12-4|TRBJ2-2|-
TGTGCCAGCAGTCCCCTTAGGGGTCAGGACACCGGGGAGCTGTTTTTT
CASSPLRGQDTGELFF
>few|TRBV7-8|TRBJ2-1|TRBD1
TGTGCCAGCATCAGTAACAGGGGCCCTGAGCAGTTCTTC
CASISNRGPEQFF
>few|TRBV5-5|TRBJ2-7|-
TGTGCCAGCAGCTTGGACAGGACGTACGAGCAGTACTTC
CASSLDRTYEQYF
>few|TRBV5-6|TRBJ2-7|-
TGTGCCAGCAGCTTTGTCTCACCTCAGGAGCAGTACTTC
CASSFVSPQEQYF
>few|TRBV5-1|TRBJ2-3|-
TGCGCCAGCAGCTTGGAGGTCCCTAGCACAGATACGCAGTATTTT
CASSLEVPSTDTQYF
>many|TRBV7-9|TRBJ1-1|-
TGTGCCAGCAGCTTAGGACAGACTACCTACACTGAAGCTTTCTTT
CASSLGQTTYTEAFF
>-|TRBV6-6|TRBJ2-7|-
TGTGCCAGCAGTTACAGGGGCGAGCAGTACTTC
CASSYRGEQYF
>few|TRBV12-3/TRBV12-4|TRBJ2-1|TRBD2
TGTGCCAGCAGTGGGGGACTAGCGGAAAATGAGCAGTTCTTC
CASSGGLAENEQFF
>-|TRBV9|TRBJ2-3|-
TGTGCCAGCAGTTATCCTGGGGGGCAGGATTACACAGATACGCAGTATTTT
CASSYPGGQDYTDTQYF
>-|TRBV20-1|TRBJ2-1|-
TGCAGTGCTAGAGACACGACAGTTCCAGCCGATGAGCAGTTCTTC
CSARDTTVPADEQFF
>many|TRBV4-1|TRBJ2-5|TRBD2
TGCGCCAGCAGCCAAGATCGGGATGGTAGCGGGGGATTCCGAGAGACCCAGTACTTC
CASSQDRDGSGGFRETQYF
>few|TRBV7-8|TRBJ2-5|-
TGTGCCAGCAGCCAACAGGAGACCCAAGAGACCCAGTACTTC
CASSQQETQETQYF
>-|TRBV12-3/TRBV12-4|TRBJ2-7|-
TGTGCCAGCAGGAGATTCGGGTACGAGCAGTACTTC
CASRRFGYEQYF
>-|TRBV12-3/TRBV12-4|TRBJ2-5|-
TGTGCCAGCAGTTTAAGCAGCCAAGAGACCCAGTACTTC
CASSLSSQETQYF
>few|TRBV20-1|TRBJ1-1|-
TGCAGTGCTAGAGATGGGGGCACTGAAGCTTTCTTT
CSARDGGTEAFF
>few|TRBV10-3|TRBJ2-5|-
TGTGCCATCAGTGATCCCGGGACACTCCATCGAGAGACCCAGTACTTC
CAISDPGTLHRETQYF
>few|TRBV12-3/TRBV12-4|TRBJ2-1|TRBD2
TGTGCCAGCAGTTGGGGTAGCGGGGCCGAGGTGGGTGAGCAGTTCTTC
CASSWGSGAEVGEQFF
>-|TRBV29-1|TRBJ2-3|-
TGCAGCGTATTGCGGGTAAACACAGATACGCAGTATTTT
CSVLRVNTDTQYF